What follows are 28 T cell receptor beta chains derived from one specimen sequenced in a study of vaccination effects on CD4 cells after COVID-19 (dated by TCRdb to between 2021 and 2022). After more than nine days of culture, CD4+ T cells were isolated with the EasySep CD4+ T cell isolation kit. The library was generated by the immunoSEQ multiplex PCR assay. The table comes from immuneACCESS by way of TCRdb, which keeps in-frame sequences with V and J called. Part of the clones is missing from these tables; in studies checked, under half for an unresolved V gene and the rest for unknown reasons. For this sample the table gives some 63,000 clones, of which approximately 78% were detected only once. The top ten constitute 20% to 25% of the sample. For these TCRs, the target antigens are not known. The sequencing here drew on CD4+ T cells from PBMCs cultured without peptide, taken before COVID-19 vaccination. Source of these receptors: a human donor who had a prior SARS-CoV-2 infection.

The CDR3 nucleotides are TGTGCCAGCAGTGAAATGCCAGATAGCTACGAGCAGTACTTC. This gives the protein CASSEMPDSYEQYF. The V and J genes are TRBV2 and TRBJ2-7; D is unresolved. The CDR3 is 14 amino acids. V lost 2 bases and J lost 3, with 11 bases in between. The germline CDR1 and CDR2 sequences are SNHLY and FYNNEI. The full variable domain, in which reference TRBV2 and TRBJ2-7 provide the parts outside the CDR3, is EPEVTQTPSHQVTQMGQEVILRCVPISNHLYFYWYRQILGQKVEFLVSFYNNEISEKSEIFDDQFSVERPDGSNFTLKIRSTKLEDSAMYFCASSEMPDSYEQYFGPGTRLTVT.

The J gene is TRBJ1-6, the V gene TRBV7-2, with 9 bases identical to TRBD1. Germline loops: CDR1 SGHTA, CDR2 FQGNSA. The CDR3 runs to 14 residues. The V and J ends lost 8 bases and 8 bases, in that order; junction bases with no gene match: 7. The CDR3 nucleotides read TGTGCCAGCGGGACAGGGATCTTCGATTCACCCCTCCACTTT. This gives the protein CASGTGIFDSPLHF.

The rearrangement uses TRBV2 and TRBJ2-5; possibly TRBD1 or TRBD2 for D (5 bases each). CDR3 length: 12 residues. V was pared by 9 bases and J by 5 bases, with 13 bases between. Germline CDR1 is SNHLY and CDR2 is FYNNEI. The CDR3 spells CARGPTPETQYF. The CDR3 DNA follows: TGTGCCAGGGGACCCACGCCGGAGACCCAGTACTTC.

The V and J genes are TRBV7-2 and TRBJ2-1; 10 bases map to TRBD2. Germline-derived CDR1 and CDR2 are SGHTA and FQGNSA. The junction had 0 bases not matched to a gene; V was cut back by 1 base and J by 9 bases. The CDR3 is made up of 13 amino acids. The CDR3 region has the DNA TGTGCCAGCAGCTTAGAGCGGGGGGGTGAGCAGTTCTTC. Translation: CASSLERGGEQFF.

This chain links TRBV18 with TRBJ2-5, with D unclear. Germline V gives CDR1 KGHSH, CDR2 LQKENI. V lost 3 bases, J lost 1 base, and 6 bases lay in between. The CDR3 totals 13 residues. This CDR3 is CASSPYTQETQYF. In DNA form, the CDR3 reads TGTGCCAGCTCACCTTACACCCAAGAGACCCAGTACTTC.

V and J are TRBV7-3 and TRBJ2-1; no reliable D call. This CDR3 spans 13 amino acids. The germline V gene encodes CDR1 SGHTA and CDR2 FQGTGA. V was pared by 2 bases and J by 5 bases, with 7 bases between. The CDR3 DNA reads as TGTGCCAGCAGCTTAGCCGTGGACAATGAGCAGTTCTTC. Translating it yields CASSLAVDNEQFF.

This clone was counted only a few times. The chain combines TRBV7-9 with TRBJ2-2; 7 bases are shared with TRBD2. The V and J ends lost 6 bases and 4 bases, in that order; junction bases with no gene match: 17. Germline V lookup: CDR1 SEHNR, CDR2 FQNEAQ (reference sequence). The CDR3 extends over 18 amino acids. CDR3 in amino acids: CASRPVFRSGDVTGELFF. DNA of the CDR3: TGTGCCAGCAGACCAGTCTTTCGCAGCGGGGACGTCACCGGGGAGCTGTTTTTT.

The chain recombines TRBV7-2 with TRBJ2-3; 9 bases match TRBD2. Trimming at V came to 4 bases and at J to 6 bases, leaving 5 bases not matched to a gene. Germline V gene data show CDR1 as SGHTA and CDR2 as FQGNSA. The CDR3 sequence is 14 residues long. CDR3 sequence reads: CASSSGLATDTQYF. In DNA form, the CDR3 reads TGTGCCAGCAGCTCGGGACTAGCTACCGATACGCAGTATTTT.

This clone came up a few times. This sequence joins TRBV10-3 and TRBJ1-2, with a tentative D call TRBD1 (6 bases). Trimming removed 10 bases from V and 8 bases from J, with 17 bases in between. Germline V gene lookup returns CDR1 ENHRY and CDR2 SYGVKD. This CDR3 is built from 12 residues. The CDR3 spells CASAGTLTGYTF. The CDR3 DNA is TGTGCCAGCGCCGGGACACTCACCGGCTACACCTTC.

This chain connects TRBV7-8 to TRBJ1-6; no clear D gene. The CDR3 runs 16 residues. The germline gives CDR1 SGHVS, CDR2 FQNEAQ. V gave up 5 bases and J gave up 8 bases, with 19 bases separating them. CDR3: CASSPSPGPPYSPLHF. DNA of the CDR3: TGTGCCAGCAGCCCCAGTCCCGGGCCGCCGTATTCACCCCTCCACTTT.

The V and J genes are TRBV3-1 (or the pseudogene TRBV3-2) and TRBJ2-1, with 14 bases aligning to TRBD2. The V and J ends lost 5 bases and 9 bases, in that order; junction bases with no gene match: 6. There are 15 residues in the CDR3. Germline CDR1 and CDR2: LGHDT and YNNKEL (reference sequence). The CDR3 here is CASSSGLAGGGEQFF. The CDR3 DNA reads as TGTGCCAGCAGCTCCGGACTAGCGGGGGGTGGTGAGCAGTTCTTC.

The J gene is TRBJ1-5, the V gene TRBV27, with TRBD1 matching over 10 bases. V shed 5 bases, J shed 2 bases, and the junction held 3 bases outside the gene matches. The germline gives CDR1 MNHEY, CDR2 SMNVEV (reference sequence). The CDR3 is 15 amino acids. CDR3 protein: CASSRQGAGNQPQHF. For the CDR3, the DNA is TGTGCCAGCAGTAGACAGGGGGCCGGCAATCAGCCCCAGCATTTT.

This clone was seen a few times. The V and J genes are TRBV2 and TRBJ1-5; 9 bases are shared with TRBD1. The CDR3 contains 16 residues. Trimming took 4 bases from V and 6 from J; bases not matched to a gene: 10. CDR1 and CDR2 from the germline V gene are SNHLY and FYNNEI. The CDR3 bases are TGTGCCAGCAGTGGGGTGCCGCGACAGGGGGGTCAGCCCCAGCATTTT. It is translated as CASSGVPRQGGQPQHF.

J is TRBJ2-3 and V is TRBV4-2; no clear D gene. V lost 0 bases and J lost 4, with 14 bases in between. CDR1 and CDR2 (germline): LGHNA, YNFKEQ. The CDR3 length is 16 residues. CDR3 residues: CASSQDFANLADTQYF. In nucleotides, the CDR3 is TGTGCCAGCAGCCAAGATTTCGCGAACCTGGCAGATACGCAGTATTTT.

The count of this clone is one. This rearrangement joins TRBV7-2 to TRBJ2-2; D is undetermined. V lost 4 bases to trimming and J lost 2 bases, with 8 bases between them. The V gene's germline CDR1 is SGHTA and CDR2 FQGNSA. The CDR3 covers 14 residues. The CDR3 coding sequence is TGTGCCAGCAGCTCGGCGGTTAACACCGGGGAGCTGTTTTTT. Translation: CASSSAVNTGELFF.

The V gene is TRBV15, the J gene TRBJ1-6, with 9 bases lining up with TRBD1. The CDR3 loop spans 18 amino acids. V lost 1 base and J lost 7; bases outside the gene matches: 11. In germline, CDR1 is LNHNV, CDR2 YYDKDF (reference sequence). The CDR3 bases are TGTGCCACCAGCAGAGGGTTGTTTCAGGACAGGGGCAATTCACCCCTCCACTTT. Encoded protein: CATSRGLFQDRGNSPLHF.

The chain uses TRBV10-3 and TRBJ1-2; 9 positions agree with TRBD1. The germline V gene has CDR1 ENHRY and CDR2 SYGVKD. The V segment lost 4 bases and the J segment 6 bases; nucleotides outside the gene matches: 6. The CDR3 sequence is 14 residues long. CDR3 sequence reads: CAISARTGDDGYTF. CDR3 nucleotides: TGTGCCATCAGTGCCAGGACAGGGGACGATGGCTACACCTTC.

The chain is built from TRBV6-1 and TRBJ1-3; possibly TRBD1 for D (5 bases). Germline V CDR1 and CDR2: MNHNS, SASEGT. The CDR3 covers 15 residues. Deletions cut 3 bases from V and 4 bases from J, with 13 bases between. The CDR3 nucleotides are TGTGCCAGCAGTGATCCGATGCGGACAGGAAACACCATATATTTT. Translation gives CASSDPMRTGNTIYF.

V and J are TRBV6-5 and TRBJ2-1; D ambiguous. This CDR3 is 13 amino acids long. Trimming pared 5 bases from V and 0 bases from J, leaving 5 bases between. Per the germline V gene, CDR1 is MNHEY and CDR2 is SVGAGI. The CDR3 reads CASSLDSYNEQFF. The CDR3 bases are TGTGCCAGCAGTCTAGACTCCTACAATGAGCAGTTCTTC.

The gene calls are TRBV2 and TRBJ2-2; D is unclear. Germline V gene sequence: CDR1 SNHLY, CDR2 FYNNEI. The CDR3 spans 14 residues. Trimming removed 5 bases at V and 4 bases at J, with 11 bases between. CDR3: CASSLIRTTGELFF. CDR3 sequence (DNA): TGTGCCAGCAGTCTGATCAGGACCACCGGGGAGCTGTTTTTT.

The rearrangement links TRBV7-9 to TRBJ1-6, with TRBD1 matching 7 bases. The CDR3 covers 14 residues. Germline trimming cut 3 bases from V and 7 bases from J; bases unmatched to any gene: 3. Germline assignment: CDR1 SEHNR and CDR2 FQNEAQ (reference sequence). CDR3 DNA sequence: TGTGCCAGCAGCTTGGGACAGTTAAATTCACCCCTCCACTTT. It translates to CASSLGQLNSPLHF. The full variable domain, its missing parts supplied by reference TRBV7-9 and TRBJ1-6, is DTGVSQNPRHKITKRGQNVTFRCDPISEHNRLYWYRQTLGQGPEFLTYFQNEAQLEKSRLLSDRFSAERPKGSFSTLEIQRTEQGDSAMYLCASSLGQLNSPLHFGNGTRLTVT.

The chain combines TRBV7-3 with TRBJ2-1; no definite D call. V was shortened by 4 bases and J by 0 bases, with 7 bases between the two germline ends. The CDR3 spans 14 residues. Germline V CDR1 and CDR2: SGHTA, FQGTGA. The CDR3 region is CASSSDASYNEQFF. The DNA for the CDR3 is TGTGCCAGCAGCTCCGACGCCTCCTACAATGAGCAGTTCTTC.

This chain uses TRBV7-8 with TRBJ1-1; no firm D call. Germline CDR1 is SGHVS and CDR2 is FQNEAQ. The CDR3 spans 14 residues. The ends were cut back, 8 bases at V and 0 bases at J, with 13 bases in the middle. In DNA, the CDR3 is TGTGCCAGCCGGCGGTTCAGCATGAACACTGAAGCTTTCTTT. It yields the protein CASRRFSMNTEAFF.

This clone has just a few counts. Here the CDR3 reads CASTEQGDYTDTQYF. CDR3 DNA sequence: TGTGCCAGCACCGAGCAGGGGGACTACACAGATACGCAGTATTTT. This chain connects TRBV5-6 to TRBJ2-3; D possibly matches TRBD1 or TRBD2 (7 bases each). V was shortened by 6 bases and J by 2 bases, with 16 bases between the two germline ends. CDR1 and CDR2 from the germline V gene are SGHDT and YYEEEE. This CDR3 region has 15 residues.

This chain's CDR3 is CASSLLNLLGAGSTDTQYF. In DNA form, the CDR3 reads TGTGCCAGCAGCTTGTTGAACCTTTTGGGGGCAGGAAGCACAGATACGCAGTATTTT. The chain carries TRBV5-6 and TRBJ2-3; a possible D gene is TRBD1 (6 bases). CDR1 is SGHDT, CDR2 YYEEEE, per germline. V lost 1 base to trimming and J lost 0 bases, with 21 bases between them. The CDR3 has 19 residues. Full variable domain (rest looked up from reference TRBV5-6 and TRBJ2-3): DAGVTQSPTHLIKTRGQQVTLRCSPKSGHDTVSWYQQALGQGPQFIFQYYEEEERQRGNFPDRFSGHQFPNYSSELNVNALLLGDSALYLCASSLLNLLGAGSTDTQYFGPGTRLTVL.

Only a few counts were recorded for this clone. This sequence joins TRBV5-1 and TRBJ1-1, with no clear D. Germline values: CDR1 SGHRS, CDR2 YFSETQ. V was shortened by 5 bases and J by 1 base, with 9 bases between the two germline ends. This CDR3 is built from 13 residues. The CDR3 region has the DNA TGCGCCAGCAGTCGAGAAGCGAACACTGAAGCTTTCTTT. Residues: CASSREANTEAFF.

CDR3 sequence: CASSYSYNEQFF. The CDR3 nucleotides are TGTGCCAGCAGCTATTCCTACAATGAGCAGTTCTTC. This chain joins TRBV7-9 and TRBJ2-1; D is undetermined. The V end lost 4 bases, the J end lost 1 base, and 2 bases lay between the germline ends. The V gene's germline CDR1 is SEHNR and CDR2 FQNEAQ (reference sequence). This CDR3 is built from 12 residues.

The genes are TRBV5-8 and TRBJ2-7; D is uncertain. V was shortened by 3 bases and J by 0 bases, with 16 bases between the two germline ends. CDR1 SGHTS and CDR2 YDEGEE come from the germline V gene. The CDR3 is made up of 16 amino acids. DNA of the CDR3: TGTGCCAGCAGCTCGATCTACACAGCGAGCTCCTACGAGCAGTACTTC. Protein: CASSSIYTASSYEQYF.